This T cell receptor (beta chain) was captured in a study of response to subunit inactivated influenza vaccine. Whole-study findings and limits: The authors suggested that few new T cells are recruited per seasonal influenza vaccination.

V was pared by 2 bases and J by 7 bases, with 18 bases between. The CDR3 sequence is 16 residues long. Germline V lookup: CDR1 MGHRA, CDR2 YSYEKL. This clonotype was seen a few times. The antigen is unknown. TCRdb called the RT-PCR reads again in MiXCR, with one record for every CDR3 protein. The table has hundreds of thousands of distinct CDR3 sequences, approximately 13% seen once; the top ten hold 6.5% to 8.5%. The source is a man aged 50 to 59 who received an inactivated influenza vaccine. This specimen consisted of PBMCs from blood, obtained roughly 15 days before vaccination. This sequence joins TRBV4-1 and TRBJ2-1, with D perhaps matching TRBD1 (6 bases). CDR3 in DNA: TGCGCCAGCAGCCAAACGACAGGCCCCTATAATAATGAGCAGTTCTTC. Amino acids: CASSQTTGPYNNEQFF.